This T cell receptor (beta chain) derives from a study of cytomegalovirus exposure and HLA in healthy donors (TCRdb year 2017). Background for the entire study: According to an earlier analysis of around 600 of the donors, 150 million to 200 million T cells yielded over 100 million unique TCR beta sequences and around 280 Gb of sequence data. Of the 350 to 400 genotyped donors, around 81% fell in the genetic ancestry cluster associated with self-reported Caucasian donors. Donor age, sex, ethnicity and CMV serostatus were compiled together with the repertoire data. Across some 400 genotyped donors of the cohort, an average of approximately 240,000 unique TCR beta nucleotide sequences per donor were sequenced, and roughly 20% of those sequences were non-productive. To decide whether each TCR beta V gene segment behaved as functional or pseudogenic, an earlier analysis of approximately 590 of the donors relied on high-throughput TCR beta sequencing. The number of donors typed differed by locus, with about 629-640 for A, B, C, DRB1 and DQB1, 522 for DQA1, about 610 for DPA1, and approximately 470 for DPB1. The later analysis used no new phenotypic data to find candidate immune exposures, relying instead on TCR beta sequences and their occurrence across donors. To predict cytomegalovirus infection status, the study brought together high-throughput TCR immunosequencing, statistical association of individual TCRs with disease status, and machine learning. About 300 gigabases of sequencing data and 78 million or so unique TCR sequences were included in an early release covering over 600 HLA-typed donors. The study aimed to test whether signatures of past pathogen exposure could be identified by cataloging public T cell receptors. In a later analysis, previously published TCR beta repertoires from 500 to 750 donors were re-analyzed and high-resolution HLA genotyping was added so that TCR occurrence patterns could be studied. A later genetic analysis used genome-wide SNP genotypes for about 65% of the 666 donors, treating that subset as a discovery cohort. Class I and class II HLA loci were covered by the typing at four-digit resolution. Four or five DR-DQ haplotypes were treated as single units for association and clustering because of strong linkage in the cohort. In addition to the first cohort of approximately 670 subjects, a separate validation cohort of 120 different subjects was used. The study used immunosequencing to profile the T cell repertoires of more than 650 subjects and linked those repertoires to cytomegalovirus serostatus. Every repertoire in the discovery cohort had been generated on one and the same sequencing platform. Study-level results and caveats: In a later genetic analysis, fewer N-insertions in productive TCRs were reported among donors in an Asian-associated ancestry cluster than the approximately 710-donor mean. In a later analysis, TCR association rates were found to vary across HLA loci, with the most associated TCRs seen for DRB1 alleles and the fewest for HLA-C alleles. Because some donors lacked HLA typing at each locus, the association tests relied only on the typed subset. Presence/absence analyses assumed roughly uniform sequencing depth across donors, an assumption that may not hold. Most TCR sequences were seen in very few donors, while some public TCRs were found in many individuals. Most CMV-associated TCR beta chains appeared to be HLA-restricted in a later analysis, and the HLA associations seemed to be driven largely by CMV exposure. Compared with equally common non-associated chains, HLA-associated TCR beta chains in a later analysis were more clonally expanded and had lower generation probabilities. In vitro tests confirmed that a few of the cytomegalovirus-associated TCR beta chains recognize cytomegalovirus antigens. CMV serostatus was the only immune exposure information available for the cohort. A later genetic analysis associated a missense DCLRE1C variant with V-gene and J-gene trimming of TCR beta chains, and an independent cohort replicated the association. According to a later analysis, parvovirus B19, influenza, CMV and Epstein-Barr virus appeared linked to several top co-occurrence clusters. A further reported finding was that TCR beta sequences accurately predicted the HLA-A and HLA-B alleles for most subjects in the first cohort. In an earlier analysis of some 640 of the donors, most TCR beta V segments were observed in productive rearrangements about 87% or about 30% of the time, broadly matching IMGT annotations. Correlated functional status among segregating V segments might be attributable to linkage disequilibrium, but an unknown experimental factor could not be ruled out. The sequencing pipeline was judged likely to have produced a cluster of highly shared sequence variants as a technical artifact. Roughly 15 rarely observed V segments, including chromosome 9 orphons, were excluded from the earlier analysis of several hundred of the donors because counts were too low. It was suggested by the authors that the approach could potentially be generalized to other disease states and immunological phenotypes. Some IMGT-functional V segments, including TRBV6-2 and TRBV6-3, could not be told apart with the 87-base-pair reads, so those segments were excluded. Cytomegalovirus status was reported to be diagnosed by the classifier with high specificity and sensitivity in both the original and validation cohorts. In this cohort, only TCR beta chains were sequenced, and detectable features were limited by the absence of alpha or paired-chain data. The study gave a list of about 170 TCR beta chains associated with cytomegalovirus. Assigning TCR associations to individual alleles was difficult when HLA alleles, especially DR and DQ, strongly co-occurred. Specific HLA alleles were associated with more than 15,000 TCR beta sequences at a false discovery rate of 0.05 in a later analysis.

Receptor amplification or capture employed the immunoSEQ multiplex PCR assay. For the multiplex PCR, a mixture combining 60 forward primers for TCR Vbeta segments and 13 reverse primers for TCR Jbeta segments was used. Amplification of the CDR3 region of rearranged TCR beta genes was performed with a multiplex PCR assay on genomic DNA. The Illumina HiSeq System was used to sequence the amplified TCR beta libraries as 87-base-pair reads. The authors' analysis ran thus. In a later analysis, tens of millions of unique TCR beta chains were counted across the 690 or so repertoires, and roughly 9.9 million of these chains were shared by at least two donors. Raw reads were error-corrected and collapsed into unique sequences with a nearest-neighbor algorithm that merged closely related sequences to remove PCR and sequencing errors. CDR3 sequences were aligned to IMGT reference sequences to assign V, D and J gene segments. For a sequence to be retained, a match of at least six nucleotides to both a V gene segment and a J gene segment was required. Rearrangements were called productive when the CDR3 lacked stop codons and stayed in frame with V and J; all others were non-productive. CDR3 was defined by IMGT convention, running from the second conserved V-encoded cysteine to the conserved J-encoded phenylalanine. The earlier analysis of more than 450 of the donors excluded sequences that lacked an unambiguous match to a single V gene segment. In an earlier analysis of 587 of the donors, a V segment was called functional when productive rearrangements were above 56.7%, and segregating when the standard deviation between donors exceeded 5%. To diagnose cytomegalovirus status from the catalog of TCR beta chain sequences, a statistical classification framework was built. V and J gene assignment, in a later analysis, came from comparing TCR nucleotide sequences with IMGT/GENE-DB human TR gene sequences. A later analysis assigned CDR3 sequences and most-parsimonious VDJ recombination scenarios with the TCRdist pipeline. A later analysis defined each TCR beta chain by its CDR3 amino acid sequence plus V-gene family, and excluded reads lacking a unique V-gene family. As a way to deal with suspected cross-contamination and a sequencing artifact, a later analysis dropped hundreds of nucleotide sequences that were highly shared and had low generation probability. In a later analysis, a clonal expansion index for each public chain was calculated from normalized within-repertoire ranks of inferred template counts. Generation probabilities in a later analysis came from a VDJ recombination model fitted to out-of-frame rearrangements, and those results were checked against IGoR. A later analysis scored TCR-TCR, TCR-HLA and TCR-CMV co-occurrence with hypergeometric tests, applying a repertoire-size bias correction to TCR pairs. In a later analysis, false discovery rates were estimated by permuting HLA or CMV assignments 20 times. In a later analysis, co-occurring TCRs were grouped with DBSCAN, and TCRdist sequence similarity was added when clustering was performed within HLA-allele-positive subsets. For co-occurrence clustering, repertoires with fewer than 30,000 or more than 120,000 public chains were excluded, along with four or five repertoires with anomalous nucleotide sharing. TCRdb holds this immuneACCESS table with in-frame rearrangements only. Some clones are missing; in checked studies, unresolved V genes explain under half, and the rest has no known cause. That table furnishes V, J and clone size, whereas the DNA furnished D and trimming. The sample includes fewer than 150,000 clones, with about 80% observed a single time. The ten largest clones capture around 5% of the sample.

Comment on this clone: Its antigen is not yet known. Base qualities are not provided; no much larger clone lies one nucleotide away.

The cohort consisted of some 670 healthy bone marrow donors. All cohort members were sampled while nominally healthy, although unrecorded immune exposures were likely present. The donor tested CMV seronegative and was one of the 352 seronegative cohort members. A peripheral blood sample was provided by each donor, and peripheral blood mononuclear cells were used for TCR beta sequencing. Genomic DNA extraction from the blood cell samples was performed with the Qiagen DNeasy Blood Extraction Kit. A distance of 5 bases separates the germline ends of V and J, which lose 1 base and 5 bases respectively. The CDR3 numbers 11 residues from cysteine through phenylalanine. The DNA shown is the 33-base CDR3, in frame from base 1. According to the germline V gene (reference sequence), CDR1 reads GTSNPN and CDR2 reads SVGIG.

The chain couples TRBV30 to TRBJ2-5, with the D gene not confidently named. The sequence came from a male donor in good health and CMV-seronegative. Sequenced material: PBMCs. The CDR3 reads as follows: CAWSARETQYF. The DNA is TGTGCCTGGAGTGCGAGGGAGACCCAGTACTTC.